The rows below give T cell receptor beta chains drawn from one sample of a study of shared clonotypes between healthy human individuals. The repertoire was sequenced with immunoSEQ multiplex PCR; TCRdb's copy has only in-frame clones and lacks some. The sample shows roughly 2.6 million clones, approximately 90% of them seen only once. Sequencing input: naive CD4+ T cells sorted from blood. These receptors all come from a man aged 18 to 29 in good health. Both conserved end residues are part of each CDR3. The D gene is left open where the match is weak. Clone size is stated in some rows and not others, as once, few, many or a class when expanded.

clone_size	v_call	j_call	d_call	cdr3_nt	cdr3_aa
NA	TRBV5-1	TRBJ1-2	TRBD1	TGCGCCAGCAGCTTGGAGGGACAGGGACCCTATGGCTACACCTTC	CASSLEGQGPYGYTF
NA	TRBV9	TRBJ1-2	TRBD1	TGTGCCAGCAGCCTAGCCCAGGGGGAGTATGGCTACACCTTC	CASSLAQGEYGYTF
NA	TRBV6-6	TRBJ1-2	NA	TGTGCCAGCAGTTCCCCTTTTCCAGCTAACTATGGCTACACCTTC	CASSSPFPANYGYTF
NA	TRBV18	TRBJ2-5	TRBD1	TGTGCCAGCTCACCACCGGACAGGGTGGGAGAGACCCAGTACTTC	CASSPPDRVGETQYF
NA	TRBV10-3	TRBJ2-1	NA	TGTGCCATCAGGCCTTCAACAGGCGGGGATGAGCAGTTCTTC	CAIRPSTGGDEQFF
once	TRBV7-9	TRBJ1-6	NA	TGTGCCACAAGGGCGGAGAGCTCCTATAATTCACCCCTCCACTTT	CATRAESSYNSPLHF
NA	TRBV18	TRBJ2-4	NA	TGTGCCAGCTCCTCGGGTTTGGGAAACATTCAGTACTTC	CASSSGLGNIQYF
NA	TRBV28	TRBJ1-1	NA	TGTGCCAGCAGTAAAGCCAGGGGGAACACTGAAGCTTTCTTT	CASSKARGNTEAFF
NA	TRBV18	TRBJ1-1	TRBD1	TGTGCCAGCTCACCGACGGGGACAGTCGGAGGGACTGAAGCTTTCTTT	CASSPTGTVGGTEAFF
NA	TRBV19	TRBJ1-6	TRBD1	TGTGCCAGTAGTCTCCGGACAGGGAGTAATTCACCCCTCCACTTT	CASSLRTGSNSPLHF
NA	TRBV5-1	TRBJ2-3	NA	TGCGCCAGCAGCTTGCCGGGGGAGGATACGCAGTATTTT	CASSLPGEDTQYF
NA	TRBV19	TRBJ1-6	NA	TGTGCCAGTAGTATTCGAACTAGCTCCTATAATTCACCCCTCCACTTT	CASSIRTSSYNSPLHF
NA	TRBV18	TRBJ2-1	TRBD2	TGTGCCAGCTCACTAGCAGCGGGGGACAATGAGCAGTTCTTC	CASSLAAGDNEQFF
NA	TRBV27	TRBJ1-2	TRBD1	TGTGCCAGCCCTCCGGGACAGGGGGATAACTATGGCTACACCTTC	CASPPGQGDNYGYTF
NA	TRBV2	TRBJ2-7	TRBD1	TGTGCCAGCATTAGGGACAGCAACTACGAGCAGTACTTC	CASIRDSNYEQYF
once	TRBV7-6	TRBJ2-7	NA	TGTGCCAGCAGCTTATCGCCCTCTGTGGGGGAGCAGTACTTC	CASSLSPSVGEQYF
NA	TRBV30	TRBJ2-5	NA	TGTGCCTGGAGGGCGGGACCCCAAGAGACCCAGTACTTC	CAWRAGPQETQYF
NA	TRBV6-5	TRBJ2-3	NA	TGTGCCAGCAGTTACCTCATAGGCGGGGGCACAGATACGCAGTATTTT	CASSYLIGGGTDTQYF
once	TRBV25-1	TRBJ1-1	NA	TGTGCCAGCTCAGACTGGGGGGGCTCTGAAGCTTTCTTT	CASSDWGGSEAFF